This T cell receptor (beta chain) comes out of a study of memory CD4+ T cells and cytomegalovirus serostatus. On the study more broadly: Donors were healthy Belgian adults, under 10 CMV seropositive and about two dozen seronegative. Whole-study findings and limits: Median bootstrapped AUC for CMV status was around 0.95 originally, less than 0.93 US-trained. Each of 60 to 80 CMV-associated TCRbeta sequences occurred in one to five individuals.

A word on this clone: Its specificity is unknown.

Sequencing was performed with immunoSEQ multiplex PCR; in TCRdb, only in-frame clones are kept and a portion is missing. The table lists around 63,000 clones, around 80% of them singletons. Single viable CD3+CD4+CD8-CD45RO+ cells were sorted as the memory CD4+ T cells. Positive selection with CD4 microbeads enriched total CD4+ T cells. Germline trimming cut 5 bases from V and 6 bases from J; bases unmatched to any gene: 5. The CDR3 sequence is 14 residues long. CDR1 is SGHNT and CDR2 is YENEEA in the germline V gene. The chain combines TRBV11-3 with TRBJ1-5, with 9 positions matching TRBD1. What was sequenced was memory CD4+ T cells from blood. This clonotype was obtained from an adult in good health and CMV-seronegative. Some clones in this sample may be carry-over from other donors' samples. CDR3 nucleotide sequence: TGTGCCAGCAGCCGGGACAGGGTGGGTCAGCCCCAGCATTTT. It is translated as CASSRDRVGQPQHF.